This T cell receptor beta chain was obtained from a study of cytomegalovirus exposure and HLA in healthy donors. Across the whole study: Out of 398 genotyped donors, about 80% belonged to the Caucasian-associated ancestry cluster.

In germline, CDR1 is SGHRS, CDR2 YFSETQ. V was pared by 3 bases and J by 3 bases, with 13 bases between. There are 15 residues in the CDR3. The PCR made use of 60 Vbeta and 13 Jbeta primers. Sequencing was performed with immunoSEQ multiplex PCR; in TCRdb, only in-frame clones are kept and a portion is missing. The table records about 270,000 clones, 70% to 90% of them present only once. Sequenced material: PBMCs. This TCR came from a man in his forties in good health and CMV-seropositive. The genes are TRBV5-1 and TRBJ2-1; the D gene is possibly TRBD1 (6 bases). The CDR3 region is CASSSTGTNYNEQFF. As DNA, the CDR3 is TGCGCCAGCAGCTCGACAGGAACTAACTACAATGAGCAGTTCTTC.